The entry below gives a single T cell receptor beta chain sequence along with its context. The data stem from a study of blood T cell repertoires in COVID-19. Study information: Samples of COVID-19 (acute and convalescent) were obtained from the United States, Italy and Spain. PBMCs, B-cell-depleted T cells, or T cells were the source of the cDNA or gDNA that made up the material.

Trimming pared 2 bases from V and 8 bases from J, leaving 20 bases between. CDR3 length equals 16 residues. Germline values: CDR1 SGHKS, CDR2 YYEKEE (reference sequence). Original data processing: Estimated nucleated cell counts came from reference gene primer amplification. Generated by immunoSEQ multiplex PCR, the TCRdb table keeps only in-frame clones and is missing some. V, J and clone size were drawn from that table, and D and trimming were deduced from the DNA. The sample lists about 150,000 clones, 84% seen once, with more than 5.5% in the top ten. The source is a woman aged 45-65 years in a cohort sampled during active or convalescent COVID-19. Sequenced: peripheral blood. The V and J genes are TRBV5-5 and TRBJ2-1; TRBD2 is a possible D gene (6 bases). Written as DNA, the CDR3 is TGTGCCAGCAGCTTTGGGAGGACGAGCTGGGTGGATGAGCAGTTCTTC. Residues: CASSFGRTSWVDEQFF.